Following are 14 T cell receptor beta chains from one sample sequenced in a study of cytomegalovirus exposure and HLA in healthy donors. The PCR had 60 Vbeta and 13 Jbeta primers. TCRdb's table, derived via immunoSEQ multiplex PCR, lists solely in-frame clones and lacks some. The repertoire holds tens of thousands of clones, with 65% to 85% as singletons. Input material: PBMCs. The receptors stem from a man in his 60s in good health and CMV-seropositive.

This clone was seen a few times. The chain employs TRBV19 and TRBJ2-1; 8 bases agree with TRBD1. Germline-derived CDR1 and CDR2 are LNHDA and SQIVND (reference sequence). With V trimmed by 2 bases and J by 2 bases, 2 bases remained unmatched. The length of the CDR3 is 15 residues. The CDR3 spells CASSISDRAYNEQFF. CDR3 nucleotide sequence: TGTGCCAGTAGTATATCGGACAGGGCCTACAATGAGCAGTTCTTC.

The chain employs TRBV28 and TRBJ2-7; 8 nucleotides align to TRBD2. This CDR3 spans 13 amino acids. Germline values: CDR1 MDHEN, CDR2 SYDVKM. J lost 7 bases, V lost 8 bases, and 10 bases had no gene match. The CDR3 loop reads CASGSGTSREQYF. The CDR3 nucleotides are TGTGCCAGCGGTTCCGGGACTAGTAGGGAGCAGTACTTC.

This clone was seen a handful of times. One end of the junction is discordant with germline, which a read error may explain. This rearrangement joins TRBV9 to TRBJ2-7, with TRBD1 identical over 8 bases. This CDR3 spans 11 amino acids. Germline CDR1 reads SGDLS; CDR2 reads YYNGEE. CDR3 nucleotides: TGTGCCAGCAGCGGGGGGACAGGCTGGAACTTC. Protein sequence: CASSGGTGWNF.

This clone was detected only once. The chain is built from TRBV10-1 and TRBJ2-7; 14 bases are shared with TRBD2. Germline V lookup: CDR1 WNHNN, CDR2 SYGVQD (reference sequence). The CDR3 has 16 residues. V gave up 3 bases and J gave up 3 bases; unmatched junction bases: 4. In DNA, the CDR3 is TGCGCCAGCAGTGACCCCGGGACTAGCGGGGGCTACGAGCAGTACTTC. Translating gives CASSDPGTSGGYEQYF.

The chain uses TRBV6-5 and TRBJ2-5; TRBD2 matches 7 bases. The germline CDR1 and CDR2 sequences are MNHEY and SVGAGI. The length of the CDR3 is 14 residues. With 0 bases clipped from V and 2 bases from J, the junction kept 0 bases outside the gene matches. The CDR3 reads CASSYSGGQETQYF. CDR3 nucleotides: TGTGCCAGCAGTTACTCGGGGGGGCAAGAGACCCAGTACTTC.

As concerns this clone: A read error may account for a junction end that differs from germline. The chain carries TRBV7-9 and TRBJ2-3, with D unclear. The CDR3 contains 15 residues. CDR1 is SEHNR and CDR2 is FQNEAQ in the germline V gene (reference sequence). CDR3 in DNA: TGTTCCAGCAGCCCCACCAGACTCGAGATGGATACGCAGTATTTT. Its translation is CSSSPTRLEMDTQYF.

The chain uses TRBV2 and TRBJ2-1, with D possibly being TRBD2 (6 bases). Per germline, CDR1 SNHLY and CDR2 FYNNEI. V lost 7 bases to trimming and J lost 0 bases, with 16 bases between them. This CDR3 is 16 amino acids long. CDR3 in amino acids: CASTPRAGSSYNEQFF. As DNA, the CDR3 is TGTGCCAGCACCCCGAGAGCGGGTAGCTCCTACAATGAGCAGTTCTTC.

This clone has only one observation. The V gene is TRBV27, the J gene TRBJ2-3; a weak D match, TRBD1 (6 bases). The CDR3 length is 16 residues. CDR1 is MNHEY and CDR2 is SMNVEV in the germline V gene (reference sequence). Trimming shortened V by 5 bases and J by 0 bases, and 15 bases separated the two germline ends. The CDR3 region has the DNA TGTGCCAGCAGTCTACGACAGGCCCTTAGCACAGATACGCAGTATTTT. Encoded protein: CASSLRQALSTDTQYF.

This clone appeared a few times. This rearrangement joins TRBV5-1 to TRBJ1-2, with D possibly matching TRBD1 (6 bases). Trimming pared 0 bases from V and 2 bases from J, leaving 8 bases between. Looked up from germline, CDR1 is SGHRS and CDR2 is YFSETQ. The CDR3 totals 14 residues. The CDR3 DNA is TGCGCCAGCAGCTTGGTCCAGGGGAACTATGGCTACACCTTC. Amino acid sequence: CASSLVQGNYGYTF.

This clone has a handful of counts. The genes are TRBV4-1 and TRBJ2-7; no reliable D call. Germline-derived CDR1 and CDR2 are MGHRA and YSYEKL. V was clipped by 2 bases and J by 2 bases, with 16 bases between them. This CDR3 region has 16 residues. The CDR3 loop reads CASSQSPGSVAYEQYF. The DNA for the CDR3 is TGCGCCAGCAGCCAATCACCCGGGTCGGTTGCCTACGAGCAGTACTTC.

The chain uses TRBV10-2 and TRBJ1-4; D unresolved. V gave up 6 bases and J gave up 4 bases, with 15 bases separating them. Germline V CDR1 and CDR2: WSHSY, SAAADI. This CDR3 comprises 15 residues. The CDR3 spells CASRQGFGDNEKLFF. In DNA, the CDR3 is TGCGCCAGCAGACAAGGGTTCGGGGATAATGAAAAACTGTTTTTT.

The chain uses TRBV7-2 and TRBJ2-5, with 7 bases fitting TRBD2. The end of the DNA fits TRBJ2-7 better, so the J call may be wrong. CDR3 size: 14 residues. Germline V gene sequence: CDR1 SGHTA, CDR2 FQGNSA. The CDR3 DNA reads as TGTGCCAGCAGCTTATATGGCGGCGGGGGCGAGCAGTACTTC. It translates to CASSLYGGGGEQYF.

The chain links TRBV28 to TRBJ1-2, with TRBD1 matching over 8 bases. Germline V gene sequence: CDR1 MDHEN, CDR2 SYDVKM. There are 15 residues in the CDR3. The trim removed 5 bases at V and 5 bases at J, leaving 10 bases unmatched. CDR3 protein: CASSDTGTGLYGYTF. The DNA of the CDR3 is TGTGCCAGCAGTGATACCGGGACAGGACTATATGGCTACACCTTC.

This chain joins TRBV19 and TRBJ2-1; 7 bases are shared with TRBD1. The germline V gene encodes CDR1 LNHDA and CDR2 SQIVND (reference sequence). The CDR3 runs to 13 residues. Germline trimming cut 2 bases from V and 10 bases from J; bases unmatched to any gene: 5. The CDR3 sequence: CASSIRQGMEQFF. The CDR3 DNA reads TGTGCCAGTAGTATACGACAGGGAATGGAGCAGTTCTTC.